The clone carrying this T cell receptor beta chain was seen many times. Building of the TCR beta libraries involved iRepertoire HTBI primers and Arm-PCR of CDR3 regions. MiXCR, run by TCRdb on the multiplex PCR reads, gives a single entry per CDR3 protein. The repertoire holds 350,000 to 450,000 distinct CDR3 sequences, with 15% to 20% as singletons. The sample belongs to a study of regulatory T cells in long-lasting Graves disease. Germline values: CDR1 SGHDN, CDR2 FVKESK. V lost 4 bases to trimming and J lost 7 bases, with 17 bases between them. The CDR3 covers 14 residues. Time point reported: newly diagnosed GD, antithyroid drugs for less than 3 months. The TCR library was made from RNA extracted from PBMCs. These same data were also listed under a study on T cells in Graves' hyperthyroidism and ophthalmopathy.

The material was peripheral blood mononuclear cells (PBMCs), obtained at new diagnosis, from a patient treated with antithyroid drugs. The chain recombines TRBV14 with TRBJ2-7, with D hard to call. The TCR was taken from a man aged 40-49 years with Graves disease. CDR3 protein: CASSPIGLSGEQYF. For the CDR3, the DNA is TGTGCCAGCAGCCCCATCGGGTTAAGTGGAGAGCAGTACTTC.